These 22 T cell receptor beta chains were sequenced from one sample in a study of cytomegalovirus exposure and HLA in healthy donors. 60 Vbeta and 13 Jbeta primers were used in PCR. Using immunoSEQ multiplex PCR, the repertoire was profiled, and TCRdb retains in-frame clones only, with some absent. The sample includes 95,000 to 150,000 clones, around 85% of them seen just once. Sample: PBMCs. Source of these receptors: a man aged 25-45 years in good health and CMV-seronegative.

The V gene is TRBV11-2, the J gene TRBJ2-3; 10 bases are shared with TRBD2. V lost 5 bases, J lost 6 bases, and 11 bases stayed unmatched. Germline V CDR1 and CDR2: SGHAT, FQNNGV. This CDR3 spans 16 amino acids. CDR3 bases: TGTGCCAGCAGCCATCTAGCGGGGGCCCCGGCGGATACGCAGTATTTT. It translates to CASSHLAGAPADTQYF. Based on the CDR3 plus reference TRBV11-2 and TRBJ2-3, the full variable domain is EAGVAQSPRYKIIEKRQSVAFWCNPISGHATLYWYQQILGQGPKLLIQFQNNGVVDDSQLPKDRFSAERLKGVDSTLKIQPAKLEDSAVYLCASSHLAGAPADTQYFGPGTRLTVL.

The V and J genes are TRBV9 and TRBJ1-1; 7 nucleotides match TRBD1. CDR3 length: 14 amino acids. The germline CDR1 and CDR2 sequences are SGDLS and YYNGEE. V was pared by 0 bases and J by 2 bases, with 1 base of the junction left unmatched. The CDR3 DNA is TGTGCCAGCAGCGTAGAGGGGGCTAACACTGAAGCTTTCTTT. It is translated as CASSVEGANTEAFF.

The chain is built from TRBV2 and TRBJ2-1; weak D call: TRBD1 (7 bases). Germline V gene data show CDR1 as SNHLY and CDR2 as FYNNEI. The CDR3 is 16 residues long. Trimming took off 11 bases at V and 0 bases at J, with 20 bases between the two ends. The CDR3 sequence: CARGGGGQSSYNEQFF. CDR3 sequence (DNA): TGTGCCCGGGGCGGAGGGGGACAGAGCTCCTACAATGAGCAGTTCTTC.

V gene TRBV5-6 combines with J gene TRBJ1-6; 7 bases fit TRBD1. Germline CDR1 is SGHDT and CDR2 is YYEEEE. The CDR3 is 15 amino acids. J gave up 8 bases and V 4 bases, and 9 bases lay outside the gene matches. This chain's CDR3 is CASSGRTGRDSPLHF. The DNA for the CDR3 is TGTGCCAGCAGCGGTCGGACAGGCAGGGATTCACCCCTCCACTTT. The entire variable domain, with the rest obtained from reference TRBV5-6 and TRBJ1-6, is as follows: DAGVTQSPTHLIKTRGQQVTLRCSPKSGHDTVSWYQQALGQGPQFIFQYYEEEERQRGNFPDRFSGHQFPNYSSELNVNALLLGDSALYLCASSGRTGRDSPLHFGNGTRLTVT.

V gene TRBV7-9 combines with J gene TRBJ2-1, with D possibly TRBD2 on 7 matching bases. The CDR3 length is 16 residues. Trimming took off 6 bases at V and 3 bases at J, with 18 bases between the two ends. From germline, CDR1 is SEHNR and CDR2 FQNEAQ (reference sequence). For the CDR3, the DNA is TGTGCCAGCAGGACTCTGGGGGGGGCCGGCTACAATGAGCAGTTCTTC. This encodes CASRTLGGAGYNEQFF.

This clone was recorded a few times. The genes are TRBV5-6 and TRBJ2-5; possibly TRBD1 for D (6 bases). TRBJ2-7 matches the DNA end more closely, so the J call is doubtful. Germline CDR1 reads SGHDT; CDR2 reads YYEEEE. CDR3 length equals 15 residues. The CDR3 sequence is CASSSLTGSSYEQYF. The CDR3 nucleotides read TGTGCCAGCAGCTCCTTGACAGGAAGCTCCTACGAGCAGTACTTC.

The chain combines TRBV28 with TRBJ1-2; D not certain. V was trimmed by 6 bases and J by 4 bases, leaving 3 bases between them. CDR3 size: 10 residues. Germline CDR1 reads MDHEN; CDR2 reads SYDVKM. The CDR3 nucleotides are TGTGCCAGCAGCCGCTATGGCTACACCTTC. Amino acids: CASSRYGYTF.

The rearrangement links TRBV7-2 to TRBJ1-1; 7 bases are shared with TRBD1. Trimming cost V 2 bases and J 5 bases; bases outside gene matches: 8. Germline CDR1 SGHTA, CDR2 FQGNSA. This CDR3 contains 15 residues. Here the CDR3 DNA reads TGTGCCAGCAGCTTAACAGGGGCGCAAGGGACTGAAGCTTTCTTT. Translation gives CASSLTGAQGTEAFF.

V is TRBV19 and J is TRBJ1-5; TRBD1 is a possible D gene (5 bases). The CDR3 runs 12 residues. CDR1 and CDR2 from the germline V gene are LNHDA and SQIVND (reference sequence). The ends were cut back, 6 bases at V and 4 bases at J, with 7 bases in the middle. Here the CDR3 reads CASRQGNQPQHF. As DNA, the CDR3 is TGTGCCAGTAGGCAGGGAAATCAGCCCCAGCATTTT. Filled out from reference TRBV19 and TRBJ1-5, the complete variable domain reads DGGITQSPKYLFRKEGQNVTLSCEQNLNHDAMYWYRQDPGQGLRLIYYSQIVNDFQKGDIAEGYSVSREKKESFPLTVTSAQKNPTAFYLCASRQGNQPQHFGDGTRLSIL.

The V gene is TRBV7-2, the J gene TRBJ1-1, with TRBD1 as a possible D gene (5 bases). Trimming removed 6 bases from V and 4 bases from J, with 18 bases in between. The CDR3 covers 15 residues. The germline V gene has CDR1 SGHTA and CDR2 FQGNSA. CDR3 loop: CASRFRGPGSTEAFF. The CDR3 region has the DNA TGTGCCAGCAGATTTAGGGGTCCCGGGTCCACTGAAGCTTTCTTT.

The V gene is TRBV5-8, the J gene TRBJ2-3, with TRBD1 matching 7 bases. The V gene end was trimmed by 3 bases and the J gene end by 2 bases; junction bases not matched to a gene: 6. The CDR3 is 15 amino acids. Germline V gene sequence: CDR1 SGHTS, CDR2 YDEGEE. DNA of the CDR3: TGTGCCAGCAGCTCCGGGACAGCCATCACAGATACGCAGTATTTT. Translated, it gives CASSSGTAITDTQYF. Complete variable domain (other parts from reference TRBV5-8 and TRBJ2-3): EAGVTQSPTHLIKTRGQQATLRCSPISGHTSVYWYQQALGLGLQFLLWYDEGEERNRGNFPPRFSGRQFPNYSSELNVNALELEDSALYLCASSSGTAITDTQYFGPGTRLTVL.

The CDR3 sequence: CASSYTSPSYNEQFF. The CDR3 DNA reads TGTGCCAGCAGTTACACTAGCCCCTCCTACAATGAGCAGTTCTTC. The chain has TRBV6-6 and TRBJ2-1; tentatively, D is TRBD2 (6 bases). Looked up from germline, CDR1 is MNHNY and CDR2 is SVGAGI (reference sequence). V was shortened by 2 bases and J by 0 bases, with 8 bases between the two germline ends. The CDR3 is 15 amino acids.

V gene TRBV28 combines with J gene TRBJ2-7, with D possibly TRBD1 on 5 matching bases. CDR1 is MDHEN and CDR2 is SYDVKM in the germline V gene. V was trimmed by 1 base and J by 5 bases, leaving 15 bases between them. The CDR3 length is 15 residues. The CDR3 bases are TGTGCCAGCAGTTTATCCCTAAAGGGGTCCCACGAGCAGTACTTC. Translating gives CASSLSLKGSHEQYF.

The rearrangement joins TRBV7-2 to TRBJ2-7, with TRBD2 as a possible D gene (6 bases). With 10 bases removed from V and 5 bases from J, the gap between germline ends came to 12 bases. This CDR3 is built from 11 residues. Germline CDR1 SGHTA, CDR2 FQGNSA. The CDR3, as DNA: TGTGCCACCTCACCGGGGGACGAGCAGTACTTC. Translation: CATSPGDEQYF.

The gene calls are TRBV5-1 and TRBJ1-5; a weak D match, TRBD1 (5 bases). The CDR3 spans 14 residues. Germline CDR1 reads SGHRS; CDR2 reads YFSETQ. V lost 4 bases and J 9 bases, leaving 17 bases between the germline ends. The CDR3 DNA reads TGCGCCAGCAGCGTGAGTCAGGGTGTCGGGCCCCAGCATTTT. Encoded protein: CASSVSQGVGPQHF.

The V gene is TRBV28, the J gene TRBJ2-3, with 12 positions matching TRBD2. CDR3 length equals 17 residues. The ends lost 6 bases at V and 8 bases at J; junction bases unmatched: 15. CDR1 and CDR2 (germline): MDHEN, SYDVKM. In DNA, the CDR3 is TGTGCCAGCAGCTCCCTAGGCCTAGCGGGGGGGCGGGGTACGCAGTATTTT. Translated, it gives CASSSLGLAGGRGTQYF.

This sequence joins TRBV19 and TRBJ1-4; D might be TRBD1 (6 bases). The germline gives CDR1 LNHDA, CDR2 SQIVND (reference sequence). V dropped 6 bases and J dropped 0 bases, with 17 bases sitting between them. The CDR3 totals 17 residues. CDR3: CASSRPGDPTTNEKLFF. The CDR3 DNA is TGTGCCAGTAGCCGACCAGGGGACCCAACAACTAATGAAAAACTGTTTTTT.

This clone has just one count. This chain links TRBV7-2 with TRBJ1-3; a weak D match, TRBD1 (6 bases). Germline V gene sequence: CDR1 SGHTA, CDR2 FQGNSA. This CDR3 is 16 amino acids long. Trimming removed 2 bases from V and 2 bases from J, with 13 bases in between. The CDR3 DNA follows: TGTGCCAGCAGCTTAAGACCGGGGGGCGCTGGAAACACCATATATTTT. It translates to CASSLRPGGAGNTIYF.

J is TRBJ1-2 and V is TRBV21-1; TRBD1, as called in the table, went unchecked against the DNA. TRBV21-1 is classified as a pseudogene. The CDR3 covers 15 residues. CDR3 protein: CASSTTGGRDYGYTF. CDR3 bases: TGTGCCAGCAGCACGACAGGGGGGAGGGACTATGGCTACACCTTC.

This chain links TRBV5-1 with TRBJ1-4; TRBD1 agrees at 7 bases. The CDR3 contains 16 residues. Germline V gene sequence: CDR1 SGHRS, CDR2 YFSETQ. V shed 3 bases and J 2 bases; nucleotides not matched to a gene: 7. The CDR3 protein is CASSSTGPTTNEKLFF. DNA for the CDR3: TGCGCCAGCAGCTCGACAGGGCCTACTACTAATGAAAAACTGTTTTTT. The variable domain in full, with the rest retrieved from reference TRBV5-1 and TRBJ1-4, is KAGVTQTPRYLIKTRGQQVTLSCSPISGHRSVSWYQQTPGQGLQFLFEYFSETQRNKGNFPGRFSGRQFSNSRSEMNVSTLELGDSALYLCASSSTGPTTNEKLFFGSGTQLSVL.

In this sample, this clone turned up once. CDR3 DNA: TGTGCCAGCAGTGAAGTTACCGGGACAGGGGGGGAGACCCAGTACTTC. Translation gives CASSEVTGTGGETQYF. This sequence joins TRBV6-1 and TRBJ2-5, with 11 positions matching TRBD1. The CDR3 loop spans 16 amino acids. Unmatched junction bases numbered 6, after V lost 1 base and J lost 5 bases. Germline V gene data show CDR1 as MNHNS and CDR2 as SASEGT.

This chain joins TRBV27 and TRBJ1-2; maybe TRBD1 (5 bases). V gave up 5 bases and J gave up 3 bases, with 13 bases separating them. The CDR3 spans 14 residues. Germline-derived CDR1 and CDR2 are MNHEY and SMNVEV (reference sequence). The CDR3 loop reads CASSLQVTDYGYTF. The CDR3 bases are TGTGCCAGCAGTCTTCAAGTGACAGACTATGGCTACACCTTC.